This T cell receptor beta chain was observed in a study of T-cell memory formation after mild COVID-19. Study at large: The study found TCR clusters largely donor specific.

TCRdb analysed the 5' RACE reads with MiXCR anew, one entry per CDR3 protein. The data hold a few hundred thousand distinct CDR3 sequences, with around 30% observed a single time. The germline CDR1 and CDR2 sequences are MNHEY and SMNVEV (reference sequence). Germline trimming cut 8 bases from V and 3 bases from J; bases unmatched to any gene: 10. The CDR3 sequence is 17 residues long. This clonotype turned up a few times. As yet, its antigen is unknown. The study's findings and limits: Chiefly within CM and EM were the contracting CD4+ clones; CD8+ ones were within EMRA.

This chain uses TRBV27 with TRBJ2-6, with 10 nucleotides matching TRBD1. Sequencing used PBMCs or a T cell subset sorted from them (not recorded which). The clonotype comes from an adult woman who had mild COVID-19 (a few samples of this study predate the infection). Cell type and time point are not known. The DNA of the CDR3 is TGTGCCAGCTCTGGACAGGGGGGCGACAGTGGGGCCAACGTCCTGACTTTC. Translation gives CASSGQGGDSGANVLTF.